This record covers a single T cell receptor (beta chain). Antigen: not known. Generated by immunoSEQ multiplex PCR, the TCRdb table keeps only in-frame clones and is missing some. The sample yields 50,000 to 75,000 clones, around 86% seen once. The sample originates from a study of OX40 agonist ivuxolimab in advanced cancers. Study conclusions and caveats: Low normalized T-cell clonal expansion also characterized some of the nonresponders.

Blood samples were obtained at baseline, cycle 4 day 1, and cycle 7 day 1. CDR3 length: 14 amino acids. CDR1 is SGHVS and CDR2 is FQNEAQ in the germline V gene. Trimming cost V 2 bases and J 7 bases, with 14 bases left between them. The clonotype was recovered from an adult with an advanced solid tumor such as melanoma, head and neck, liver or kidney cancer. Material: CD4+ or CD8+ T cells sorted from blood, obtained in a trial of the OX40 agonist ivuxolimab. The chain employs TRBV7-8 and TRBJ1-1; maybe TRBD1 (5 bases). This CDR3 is CASSLREGESEAFF. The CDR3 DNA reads TGTGCCAGCAGCTTAAGGGAAGGGGAGAGTGAAGCTTTCTTT.